These T cell receptor beta chains were read from a single sample in a study of cytomegalovirus exposure and HLA in healthy donors. The repertoire was sequenced with immunoSEQ multiplex PCR; TCRdb's copy has only in-frame clones and lacks some. The repertoire consists of 90,000 or so clones, with about 75% occurring once and the leading ten covering about 9.4%. The sample taken for sequencing was PBMCs. The receptors were gathered from a man aged 30 to 45 in good health and CMV-seropositive. Each CDR3 is given with its conserved first and last residue. D genes are given only for firm matches. Clone size is stated in some rows and not others, as once, few, many or a class when expanded.

few	TRBV5-1	NA	TRBJ2-3	CASSLERGTDTQYF	TGCGCCAGCAGCTTAGAGCGGGGCACAGATACGCAGTATTTT
NA	TRBV25-1	NA	TRBJ2-6	CASTHGVGRANVLTF	TGTGCCAGCACTCACGGGGTTGGTCGAGCCAACGTCCTGACTTTC
NA	TRBV30	NA	TRBJ1-6	CAWRNRVSNSPLHF	TGTGCCTGGAGAAACAGGGTCTCTAATTCACCCCTCCACTTT
NA	TRBV5-1	TRBD1	TRBJ1-2	CASSLSLDRDYYGYTF	TGCGCCAGCAGCTTGTCCCTTGACAGGGATTACTATGGCTACACCTTC
NA	TRBV5-8	NA	TRBJ2-5	CASSPRLITKETQYF	TGTGCCAGCAGCCCCCGACTAATAACAAAGGAGACCCAGTACTTC
NA	TRBV9	NA	TRBJ2-3	CASSPSNRADTQYF	TGTGCCAGCAGCCCATCAAACAGGGCCGATACGCAGTATTTT
once	TRBV30	NA	TRBJ1-5	CAWSVGGNQPQHF	TGTGCCTGGAGTGTAGGGGGCAATCAGCCCCAGCATTTT
NA	TRBV5-6	NA	TRBJ1-1	CASSYQGDTEAFF	TGTGCCAGCAGCTACCAAGGGGACACTGAAGCTTTCTTT
NA	TRBV28	NA	TRBJ1-6	CASGRGLGPLHF	TGTGCCAGCGGGCGGGGCCTAGGACCCCTCCACTTT
NA	TRBV11-2	NA	TRBJ2-7	CASSLSSYEQYF	TGTGCCAGCAGCTTATCTTCCTACGAGCAGTACTTC
NA	TRBV2	NA	TRBJ1-5	CASSEAFQSNQPQHF	TGTGCCAGCAGTGAAGCTTTCCAATCCAATCAGCCCCAGCATTTT
NA	TRBV4-1	TRBD1	TRBJ2-4	CASSQGQGFATAKNIQYF	TGCGCCAGCAGCCAGGGACAGGGATTTGCTACGGCCAAAAACATTCAGTACTTC
NA	TRBV27	TRBD2	TRBJ2-1	CASSLAGGPYEQFF	TGTGCCAGCAGTTTAGCGGGGGGGCCGTATGAGCAGTTCTTC
NA	TRBV6-6	NA	TRBJ2-7	CATTDQSSYEQYF	TGTGCCACCACAGACCAGAGCTCCTACGAGCAGTACTTC
NA	TRBV28	TRBD1	TRBJ1-2	CASSSGQGVYGYTF	TGTGCCAGCAGTTCGGGACAGGGGGTCTATGGCTACACCTTC
NA	TRBV4-1	TRBD1	TRBJ1-2	CASSQQGAEDGYTF	TGCGCCAGCAGCCAACAGGGGGCAGAGGATGGCTACACCTTC
NA	TRBV5-1	TRBD2	TRBJ2-1	CASSLGTSGGGFNEQFF	TGCGCCAGCAGCTTGGGGACTAGCGGGGGGGGTTTCAATGAGCAGTTCTTC
NA	TRBV27	TRBD2	TRBJ2-7	CASNPGLDCEQYF	TGTGCCAGCAACCCGGGACTAGATTGCGAGCAGTACTTC
once	TRBV30	NA	TRBJ1-5	CAWSVLGGSGGQPQHF	TGTGCCTGGAGTGTACTGGGGGGTTCTGGGGGTCAGCCCCAGCATTTT
NA	TRBV6-4	NA	TRBJ2-3	CASSDSTEITDTQYF	TGTGCCAGCAGTGACTCGACGGAGATCACAGATACGCAGTATTTT
few	TRBV7-2	NA	TRBJ2-7	CASSLVTGLEQYF	TGTGCCAGCAGCTTAGTAACAGGGCTGGAGCAGTACTTC
few	TRBV7-2	TRBD1	TRBJ2-2	CASSSGQGAGELFF	TGTGCCAGCAGCTCGGGACAGGGGGCCGGGGAGCTGTTTTTT
NA	TRBV5-1	TRBD1	TRBJ2-1	CASRQGSYNEQFF	TGCGCCAGCCGACAGGGTTCCTACAATGAGCAGTTCTTC
few	TRBV5-1	TRBD1	TRBJ1-5	CASSLGGTGSNQPQHF	TGCGCCAGCAGCTTGGGGGGGACAGGTAGCAATCAGCCCCAGCATTTT
NA	TRBV5-1	NA	TRBJ2-2	CASSFRETGNTGELFF	TGCGCCAGCAGTTTTAGAGAGACAGGAAACACCGGGGAGCTGTTTTTT
NA	TRBV19	TRBD2	TRBJ2-3	CASSARLAGGSDTQYF	TGTGCCAGTAGTGCCCGACTAGCGGGGGGGTCAGATACGCAGTATTTT
NA	TRBV6-6	NA	TRBJ1-5	CASSSNWPQHF	TGTGCCAGCAGTTCTAATTGGCCCCAGCATTTT
NA	TRBV19	TRBD1	TRBJ2-3	CASSSPSGARGLADTQYF	TGTGCCAGTAGTTCCCCCTCGGGAGCCAGGGGGCTCGCAGATACGCAGTATTTT
once	TRBV15	NA	TRBJ1-1	CATSKGGGANTEAFF	TGTGCCACCAGCAAAGGCGGGGGAGCAAACACTGAAGCTTTCTTT
few	TRBV6-4	TRBD2	TRBJ2-3	CASSETPLAGGLTDTQYF	TGTGCCAGCAGTGAAACCCCTCTAGCGGGGGGATTGACAGATACGCAGTATTTT
NA	TRBV9	NA	TRBJ1-1	CASSVGMGTGSTEAFF	TGTGCCAGCAGCGTAGGTATGGGAACGGGGTCCACTGAAGCTTTCTTT
NA	TRBV19	NA	TRBJ1-5	CASSPLSGGDQPQHF	TGTGCCAGTAGTCCCCTTTCGGGGGGCGATCAGCCCCAGCATTTT
NA	TRBV7-2	NA	TRBJ1-2	CASSLAPTAWYGYTF	TGTGCCAGCAGCTTAGCGCCGACAGCGTGGTATGGCTACACCTTC
NA	TRBV2	NA	TRBJ2-5	CASRPILETQYF	TGTGCCAGCAGGCCTATCTTGGAGACCCAGTACTTC